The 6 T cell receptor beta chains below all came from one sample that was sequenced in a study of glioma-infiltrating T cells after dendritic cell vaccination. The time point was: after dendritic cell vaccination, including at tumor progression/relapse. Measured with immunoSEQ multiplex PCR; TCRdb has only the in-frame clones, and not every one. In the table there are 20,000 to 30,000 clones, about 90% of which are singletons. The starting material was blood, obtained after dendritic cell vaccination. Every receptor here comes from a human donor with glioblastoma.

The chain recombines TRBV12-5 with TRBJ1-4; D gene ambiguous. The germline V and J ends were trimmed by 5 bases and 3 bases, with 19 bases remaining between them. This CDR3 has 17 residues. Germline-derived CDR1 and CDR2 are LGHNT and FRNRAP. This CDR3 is CASGDRGGPRSNEKLFF. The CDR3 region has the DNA TGTGCTAGTGGTGACCGGGGAGGTCCACGATCTAATGAAAAACTGTTTTTT.

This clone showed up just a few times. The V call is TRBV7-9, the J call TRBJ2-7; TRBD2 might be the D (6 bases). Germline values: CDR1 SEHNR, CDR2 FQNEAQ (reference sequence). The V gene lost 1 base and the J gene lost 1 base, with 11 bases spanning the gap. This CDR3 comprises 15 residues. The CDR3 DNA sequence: TGTGCCAGCAGCTTAGGTGCGGGGTCGTCCTACGAGCAGTACTTC. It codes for CASSLGAGSSYEQYF.

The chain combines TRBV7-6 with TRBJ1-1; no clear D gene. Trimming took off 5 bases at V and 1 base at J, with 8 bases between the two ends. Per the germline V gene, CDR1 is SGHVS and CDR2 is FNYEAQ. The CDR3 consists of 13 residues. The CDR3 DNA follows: TGTGCCAGCAGCCCCCCGAGGAACACTGAAGCTTTCTTT. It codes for CASSPPRNTEAFF.

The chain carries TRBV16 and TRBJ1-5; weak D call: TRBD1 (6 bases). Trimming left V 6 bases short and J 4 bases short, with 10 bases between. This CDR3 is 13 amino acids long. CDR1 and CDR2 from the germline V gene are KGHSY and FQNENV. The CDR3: CASSRQANQPQHF. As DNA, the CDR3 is TGTGCCAGCAGTCGACAGGCTAATCAGCCCCAGCATTTT. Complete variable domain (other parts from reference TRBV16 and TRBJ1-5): GEEVAQTPKHLVRGEGQKAKLYCAPIKGHSYVFWYQQVLKNEFKFLISFQNENVFDETGMPKERFSAKCLPNSPCSLEIQATKLEDSAVYFCASSRQANQPQHFGDGTRLSIL.

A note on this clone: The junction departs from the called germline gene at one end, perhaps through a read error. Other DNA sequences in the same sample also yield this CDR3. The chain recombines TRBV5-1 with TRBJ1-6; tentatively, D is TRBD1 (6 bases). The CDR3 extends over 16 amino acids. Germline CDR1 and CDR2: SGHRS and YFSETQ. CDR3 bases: TGCGCCAGCAGCGAACCCTCAGGGGCAGGCAATTCCCCCCTCCACTTT. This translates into CASSEPSGAGNSPLHF.

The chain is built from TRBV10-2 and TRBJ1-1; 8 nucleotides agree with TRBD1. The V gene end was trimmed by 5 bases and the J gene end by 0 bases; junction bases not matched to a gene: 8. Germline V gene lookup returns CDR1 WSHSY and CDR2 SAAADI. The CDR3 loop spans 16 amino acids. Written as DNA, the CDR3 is TGCGCCAGCAGTACCCGACAGGGGCAGGTGAACACTGAAGCTTTCTTT. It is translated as CASSTRQGQVNTEAFF.